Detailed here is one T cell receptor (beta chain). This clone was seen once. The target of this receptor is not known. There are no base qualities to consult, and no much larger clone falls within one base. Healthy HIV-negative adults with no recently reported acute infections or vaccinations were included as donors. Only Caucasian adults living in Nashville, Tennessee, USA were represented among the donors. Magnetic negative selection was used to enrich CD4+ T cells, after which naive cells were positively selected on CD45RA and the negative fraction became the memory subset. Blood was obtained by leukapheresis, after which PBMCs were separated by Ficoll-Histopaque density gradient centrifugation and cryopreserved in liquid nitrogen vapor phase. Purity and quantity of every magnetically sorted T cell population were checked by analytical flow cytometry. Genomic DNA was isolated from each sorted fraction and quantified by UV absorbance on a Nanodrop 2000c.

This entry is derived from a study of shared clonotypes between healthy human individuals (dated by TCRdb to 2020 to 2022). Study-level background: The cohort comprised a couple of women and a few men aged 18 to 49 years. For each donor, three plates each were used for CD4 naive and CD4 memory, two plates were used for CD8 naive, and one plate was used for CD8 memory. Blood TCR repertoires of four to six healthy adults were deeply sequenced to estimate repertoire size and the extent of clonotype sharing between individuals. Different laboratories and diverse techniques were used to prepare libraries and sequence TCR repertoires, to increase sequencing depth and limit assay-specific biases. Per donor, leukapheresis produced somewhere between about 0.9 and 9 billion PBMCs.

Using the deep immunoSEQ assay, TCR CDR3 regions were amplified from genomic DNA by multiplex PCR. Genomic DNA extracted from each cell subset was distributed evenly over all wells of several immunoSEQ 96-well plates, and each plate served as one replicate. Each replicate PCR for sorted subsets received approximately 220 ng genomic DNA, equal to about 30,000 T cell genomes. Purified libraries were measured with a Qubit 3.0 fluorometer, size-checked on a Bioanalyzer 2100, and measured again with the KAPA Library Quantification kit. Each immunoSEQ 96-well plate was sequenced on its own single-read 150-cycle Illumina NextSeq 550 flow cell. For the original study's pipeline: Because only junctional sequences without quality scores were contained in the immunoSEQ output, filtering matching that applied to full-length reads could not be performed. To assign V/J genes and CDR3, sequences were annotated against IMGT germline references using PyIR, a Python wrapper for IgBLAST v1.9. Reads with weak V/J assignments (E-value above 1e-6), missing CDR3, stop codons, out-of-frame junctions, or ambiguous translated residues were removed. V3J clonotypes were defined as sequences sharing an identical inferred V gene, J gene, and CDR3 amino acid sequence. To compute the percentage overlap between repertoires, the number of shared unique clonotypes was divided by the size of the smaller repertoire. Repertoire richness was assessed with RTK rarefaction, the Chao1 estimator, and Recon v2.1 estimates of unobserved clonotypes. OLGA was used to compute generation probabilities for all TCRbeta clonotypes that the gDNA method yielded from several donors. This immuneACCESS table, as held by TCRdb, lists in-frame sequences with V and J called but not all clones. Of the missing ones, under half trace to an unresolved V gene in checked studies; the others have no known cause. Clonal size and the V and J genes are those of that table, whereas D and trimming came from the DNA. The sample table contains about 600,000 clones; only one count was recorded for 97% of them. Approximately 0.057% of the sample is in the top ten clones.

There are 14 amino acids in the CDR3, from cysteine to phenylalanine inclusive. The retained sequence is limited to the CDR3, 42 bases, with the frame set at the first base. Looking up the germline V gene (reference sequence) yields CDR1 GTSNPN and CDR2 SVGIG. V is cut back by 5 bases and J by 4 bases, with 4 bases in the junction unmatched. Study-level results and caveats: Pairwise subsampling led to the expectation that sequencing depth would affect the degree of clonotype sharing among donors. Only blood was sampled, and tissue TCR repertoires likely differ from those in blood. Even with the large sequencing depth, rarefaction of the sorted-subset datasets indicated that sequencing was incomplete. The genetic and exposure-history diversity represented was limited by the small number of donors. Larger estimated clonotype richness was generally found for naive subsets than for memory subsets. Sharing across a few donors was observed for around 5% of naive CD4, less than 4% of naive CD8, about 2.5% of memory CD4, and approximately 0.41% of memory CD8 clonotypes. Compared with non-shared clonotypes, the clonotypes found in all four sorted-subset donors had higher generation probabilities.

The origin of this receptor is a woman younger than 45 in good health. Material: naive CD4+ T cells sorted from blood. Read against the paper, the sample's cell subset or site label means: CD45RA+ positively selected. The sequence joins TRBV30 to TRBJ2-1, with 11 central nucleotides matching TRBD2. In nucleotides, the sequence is TGTGCCTGGGTTCGGACTAGCGGGTACAATGAGCAGTTCTTC. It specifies CAWVRTSGYNEQFF.